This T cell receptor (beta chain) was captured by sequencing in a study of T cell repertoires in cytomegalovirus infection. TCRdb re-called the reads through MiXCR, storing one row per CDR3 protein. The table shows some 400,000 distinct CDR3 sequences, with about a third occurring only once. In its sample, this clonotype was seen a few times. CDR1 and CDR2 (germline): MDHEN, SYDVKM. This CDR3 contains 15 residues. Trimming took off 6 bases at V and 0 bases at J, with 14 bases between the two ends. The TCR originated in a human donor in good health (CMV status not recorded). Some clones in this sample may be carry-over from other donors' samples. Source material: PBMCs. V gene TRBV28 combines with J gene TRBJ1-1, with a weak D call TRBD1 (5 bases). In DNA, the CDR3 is TGTGCCAGCAGCCCGCCGGGGGAGATGAACACTGAAGCTTTCTTT. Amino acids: CASSPPGEMNTEAFF.